These T cell receptor beta chains were read from a single sample in a study of control samples from healthy donors and cancer patients. Clones were read by immunoSEQ multiplex PCR, and TCRdb kept only the in-frame ones, dropping some. The sample has some 200,000 clones; 85% to 95% are singletons. Material: blood. These receptors were obtained from a man younger than 30 in good health. CDR3s include the opening cysteine and the closing phenylalanine or tryptophan. A D gene is named only where the DNA matches it firmly. Only part of the rows carry a size: once, few, many, or a class if the clone is expanded.

CDR3aa | CDR3nt | d_gene | j_gene | v_gene | abundance
CASSLGLDRGNEKLFF | TGCGCCAGCAGCTTGGGTTTGGACAGGGGTAATGAAAAACTGTTTTTT | TRBD1 | TRBJ1-4 | TRBV5-1 | .
CASSQDRVSSPYEQYF | TGTGCCAGCAGCCAAGACCGGGTCTCATCGCCCTACGAGCAGTACTTC | . | TRBJ2-7 | TRBV4-2 | .
CASSLRGSYEQYF | TGTGCCAGCAGCTTGAGGGGCTCCTACGAGCAGTACTTC | . | TRBJ2-7 | TRBV5-4 | .
CASVATGTGGTQYF | TGTGCCAGCGTAGCAACCGGGACAGGGGGTACGCAGTATTTT | TRBD1 | TRBJ2-3 | TRBV2 | .
CASSLGPRGGSYEQYF | TGTGCCAGCAGCTTAGGACCCAGGGGAGGCTCCTACGAGCAGTACTTC | . | TRBJ2-7 | TRBV13 | .
CASSPDRESTEAFF | TGTGCCAGCAGCCCAGATAGAGAGAGCACTGAAGCTTTCTTT | . | TRBJ1-1 | TRBV7-2 | .
CASSPLWGVTDTQYF | TGTGCCAGCAGCCCCCTTTGGGGAGTCACAGATACGCAGTATTTT | . | TRBJ2-3 | TRBV9 | .
CASSYRELSPLHF | TGTGCCAGCAGTTACAGAGAGCTGTCTCCCCTCCACTTT | . | TRBJ1-6 | TRBV6-2/TRBV6-3 | .
CASSQDRKTQYF | TGTGCCAGCAGCCAAGATCGGAAGACCCAGTACTTC | . | TRBJ2-5 | TRBV14 | .
CASSYRDSNTGELFF | TGCGCCAGCAGCTACCGGGACTCGAATACTGGGGAGCTGTTTTTT | . | TRBJ2-2 | TRBV5-1 | once
CASSFSQAGELFF | TGTGCCAGCAGTTTCTCTCAAGCCGGGGAGCTGTTTTTT | . | TRBJ2-2 | TRBV27 | .
CASSLEGSGEQYF | TGCGCCAGCAGCTTGGAGGGGTCGGGGGAGCAGTACTTC | . | TRBJ2-7 | TRBV5-1 | .
CASSLTVNSNQPQHF | TGTGCCAGCAGTTTAACGGTCAATAGCAATCAGCCCCAGCATTTT | . | TRBJ1-5 | TRBV6-6 | .
CASSPRGVNSPLHF | TGTGCCAGCAGCCCCCGGGGGGTTAATTCACCCCTCCACTTT | . | TRBJ1-6 | TRBV6-5 | .
CAWKGRNTYNEQFF | TGTGCCTGGAAGGGCCGTAATACCTACAATGAGCAGTTCTTC | . | TRBJ2-1 | TRBV30 | .
CASSLVRSTEAFF | TGTGCCAGCAGCTTAGTGAGAAGTACTGAAGCTTTCTTT | . | TRBJ1-1 | TRBV11-2 | .
CASSQAAPGETNEKLFF | TGCGCCAGCAGTCAAGCAGCCCCAGGGGAGACTAATGAAAAACTGTTTTTT | . | TRBJ1-4 | TRBV23-1 | .
CASSRTGGQANYGYTF | TGTGCCAGCTCACGCACAGGGGGTCAGGCTAACTATGGCTACACCTTC | TRBD1 | TRBJ1-2 | TRBV18 | .
CASSPAGEYTEAFF | TGTGCCAGCAGTCCAGCAGGAGAATACACTGAAGCTTTCTTT | . | TRBJ1-1 | TRBV28 | .
CASVKGGTSNQPQHF | TGTGCCAGCGTTAAGGGGGGCACAAGCAATCAGCCCCAGCATTTT | . | TRBJ1-5 | TRBV6-5 | .
CASSQSEGCSPLHF | TGCGCCAGCAGTCAATCGGAGGGGTGTTCACCCCTCCACTTT | . | TRBJ1-6 | TRBV23-1 | once
CASSAPDRGAYGYTF | TGTGCCAGCAGCGCTCCGGACAGGGGTGCCTATGGCTACACCTTC | TRBD1 | TRBJ1-2 | TRBV7-2 | .
CASSMTGRPINQPQHF | TGTGCCAGTAGTATGACAGGTCGACCAATCAATCAGCCCCAGCATTTT | . | TRBJ1-5 | TRBV19 | .
CASSLEGPPNSPLHF | TGTGCCAGCAGTTTGGAGGGGCCACCAAATTCACCCCTCCACTTT | . | TRBJ1-6 | TRBV27 | .
CASSQRGLNTEAFF | TGCGCCAGCAGCCAAAGGGGGCTGAACACTGAAGCTTTCTTT | TRBD1 | TRBJ1-1 | TRBV4-1 | .
CASSPQGESGYTF | TGTGCCAGCAGCCCCCAGGGGGAGAGTGGCTACACCTTC | TRBD1 | TRBJ1-2 | TRBV6-6 | .
CASSGGQGGEAFF | TGTGCCAGCTCAGGGGGACAGGGAGGTGAAGCTTTCTTT | TRBD1 | TRBJ1-1 | TRBV18 | .
CASSQEAVIHSYEQYF | TGCGCCAGCAGCCAAGAGGCTGTCATCCACTCCTACGAGCAGTACTTC | . | TRBJ2-7 | TRBV4-1 | .
CAWRPTRSTEAFF | TGTGCCTGGAGACCAACCAGGAGCACTGAAGCTTTCTTT | . | TRBJ1-1 | TRBV30 | .
CASSLFLVRQETQYF | TGTGCCAGCAGCTTGTTTTTGGTCAGACAAGAGACCCAGTACTTC | . | TRBJ2-5 | TRBV5-4 | .
CAWKRNNSPLHF | TGTGCCTGGAAGAGAAATAATTCACCCCTCCACTTT | . | TRBJ1-6 | TRBV30 | .
CAISHTGTGGPQPQHF | TGTGCCATCAGTCATACCGGGACGGGGGGGCCTCAGCCCCAGCATTTT | . | TRBJ1-5 | TRBV10-3 | .
CASSLSGTEYYGYTF | TGTGCCAGCAGTTTGAGCGGGACAGAGTACTATGGCTACACCTTC | TRBD1 | TRBJ1-2 | TRBV28 | .
CATSTRDRGFTEAFF | TGTGCCACCAGCACAAGGGACAGGGGTTTCACTGAAGCTTTCTTT | TRBD1 | TRBJ1-1 | TRBV15 | once
CASAQGRNTEAFF | TGTGCTAGTGCCCAAGGCCGGAACACTGAAGCTTTCTTT | . | TRBJ1-1 | TRBV12-5 | .
CASSFGQGEETQYF | TGTGCCAGCAGCTTTGGGCAGGGCGAAGAGACCCAGTACTTC | . | TRBJ2-5 | TRBV12-1 | .
CASSKFAGGCTGELFF | TGTGCCAGCAGCAAATTTGCAGGGGGCTGCACCGGGGAGCTGTTTTTT | . | TRBJ2-2 | TRBV21-1 | .